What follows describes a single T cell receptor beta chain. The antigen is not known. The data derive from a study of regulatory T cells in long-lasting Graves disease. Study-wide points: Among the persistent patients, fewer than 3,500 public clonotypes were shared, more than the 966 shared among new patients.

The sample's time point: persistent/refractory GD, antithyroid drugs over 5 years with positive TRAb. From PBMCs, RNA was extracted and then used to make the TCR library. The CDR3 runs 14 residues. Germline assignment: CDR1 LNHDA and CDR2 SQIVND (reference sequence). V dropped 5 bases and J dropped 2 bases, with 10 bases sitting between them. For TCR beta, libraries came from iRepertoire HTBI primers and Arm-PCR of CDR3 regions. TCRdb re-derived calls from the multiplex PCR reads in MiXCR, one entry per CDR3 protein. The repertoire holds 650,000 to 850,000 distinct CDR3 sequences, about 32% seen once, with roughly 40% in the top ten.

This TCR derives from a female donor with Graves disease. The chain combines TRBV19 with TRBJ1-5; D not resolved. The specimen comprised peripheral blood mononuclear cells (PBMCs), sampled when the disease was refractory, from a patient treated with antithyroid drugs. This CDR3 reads CASSPRRGNQPQHF. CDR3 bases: TGTGCCAGTAGTCCGCGTAGGGGCAATCAGCCCCAGCATTTT.